Listed below are T cell receptor beta chains from one sample, sequenced in a study of CD8 T cells in ankylosing spondylitis. TCRdb itself ran the 5' RACE reads through MiXCR, one entry per CDR3 protein. The table includes approximately 110,000 distinct CDR3 sequences, less than 25% detected once. Sequences were obtained from synovial fluid, either unsorted or a sorted T cell fraction (not recorded which). These TCRs come from a male donor with ankylosing spondylitis. CDR3s include the opening cysteine and the closing phenylalanine or tryptophan. The D gene is left open where the match is weak. For some rows the clone size is stated as once, few or many, or as a class when expanded; others skip it.

J gene: TRBJ2-3; clone size: NA; D gene: TRBD2; V gene: TRBV20-1; CDR3 protein: CSARDFGLAVWRDTQYF; CDR3 DNA: TGCAGTGCTAGAGACTTTGGACTAGCGGTTTGGAGAGATACGCAGTATTTT
J gene: TRBJ1-1; clone size: NA; D gene: NA; V gene: TRBV2; CDR3 protein: CASSIGAGTEAFF; CDR3 DNA: TGTGCCAGCAGTATCGGGGCCGGGACTGAAGCTTTCTTT
J gene: TRBJ2-4; clone size: many; D gene: TRBD2; V gene: TRBV5-1; CDR3 protein: CASSSGTSGVRAYF; CDR3 DNA: TGCGCCAGCAGCTCCGGGACTAGCGGGGTTAGGGCGTACTTC
J gene: TRBJ1-5; clone size: NA; D gene: TRBD1; V gene: TRBV29-1; CDR3 protein: CSPCRTGRVQPQHF; CDR3 DNA: TGCAGCCCCTGTAGGACAGGGAGGGTACAGCCCCAGCATTTT
J gene: TRBJ2-5; clone size: NA; D gene: NA; V gene: TRBV4-1; CDR3 protein: CASSQQGREETQYF; CDR3 DNA: TGCGCCAGCAGCCAGCAGGGTAGAGAGGAGACCCAGTACTTC
J gene: TRBJ1-6; clone size: NA; D gene: NA; V gene: TRBV27; CDR3 protein: CASSSEGRSPLHF; CDR3 DNA: TGTGCCAGCAGTTCAGAGGGCCGTTCACCCCTCCACTTT
J gene: TRBJ2-1; clone size: NA; D gene: TRBD1; V gene: TRBV29-1; CDR3 protein: CSVAGTAYNEQFF; CDR3 DNA: TGCAGCGTTGCCGGGACAGCTTACAATGAGCAGTTCTTC
J gene: TRBJ1-1; clone size: few; D gene: NA; V gene: TRBV5-1; CDR3 protein: CASSVVPGAMNTEVFF; CDR3 DNA: TGCGCCAGCAGCGTAGTGCCAGGAGCCATGAACACTGAAGTTTTCTTT
J gene: TRBJ2-2; clone size: NA; D gene: TRBD1; V gene: TRBV12-3/TRBV12-4; CDR3 protein: CASSSSPGTGGRSGELFF; CDR3 DNA: TGTGCCAGCAGTTCCTCGCCTGGGACAGGGGGCAGGAGCGGGGAGCTGTTTTTT
J gene: TRBJ2-6; clone size: NA; D gene: NA; V gene: TRBV5-1; CDR3 protein: CASSSDWANVLTF; CDR3 DNA: TGCGCCAGCAGCTCAGACTGGGCCAACGTCCTGACTTTC
J gene: TRBJ2-3; clone size: many; D gene: NA; V gene: TRBV5-1; CDR3 protein: CASSIGVSTDTQYF; CDR3 DNA: TGCGCCAGCAGCATTGGGGTTAGCACAGATACGCAGTATTTT
J gene: TRBJ2-6; clone size: NA; D gene: NA; V gene: TRBV7-9; CDR3 protein: CASSLAHHSGANVLTF; CDR3 DNA: TGTGCCAGCAGCTTAGCGCACCACTCTGGGGCCAACGTCCTGACTTTC
J gene: TRBJ2-1; clone size: few; D gene: TRBD2; V gene: TRBV5-1; CDR3 protein: CASSLPTSGGEQFF; CDR3 DNA: TGCGCCAGCAGCTTGCCGACTAGCGGGGGCGAGCAGTTCTTC
J gene: TRBJ2-2; clone size: NA; D gene: NA; V gene: TRBV12-3/TRBV12-4; CDR3 protein: CASSFGGTGELFF; CDR3 DNA: TGTGCCAGCAGTTTCGGGGGAACCGGGGAGCTGTTTTTT
J gene: TRBJ2-7; clone size: NA; D gene: NA; V gene: TRBV7-2; CDR3 protein: CASSLRRQGGSYEQYF; CDR3 DNA: TGTGCCAGCAGCTTAAGACGGCAGGGGGGTTCGTACGAGCAGTACTTC
J gene: TRBJ2-5; clone size: few; D gene: NA; V gene: TRBV20-1; CDR3 protein: CSARVSGKSETQYF; CDR3 DNA: TGCAGTGCTAGAGTTTCAGGGAAATCGGAGACCCAGTACTTC
J gene: TRBJ1-2; clone size: many; D gene: TRBD1; V gene: TRBV12-3/TRBV12-4; CDR3 protein: CASSFWGDRFYGYTF; CDR3 DNA: TGTGCCAGCAGTTTTTGGGGGGACAGGTTCTATGGCTACACCTTC
J gene: TRBJ1-1; clone size: NA; D gene: NA; V gene: TRBV14; CDR3 protein: CASSRSLPVGIMNTEAFF; CDR3 DNA: TGTGCCAGCAGCCGTTCCCTCCCAGTTGGTATCATGAACACTGAAGCTTTCTTT
J gene: TRBJ1-2; clone size: NA; D gene: TRBD1; V gene: TRBV5-4; CDR3 protein: CASSSGTGGYGYTF; CDR3 DNA: TGTGCCAGCAGCTCCGGGACAGGGGGCTATGGCTACACCTTC
J gene: TRBJ2-6; clone size: few; D gene: NA; V gene: TRBV24-1; CDR3 protein: CATSASENSGANVLTF; CDR3 DNA: TGTGCCACCAGTGCGTCAGAAAATTCTGGGGCCAACGTCCTGACTTTC
J gene: TRBJ1-5; clone size: NA; D gene: NA; V gene: TRBV7-9; CDR3 protein: CASSFGVSASKHF; CDR3 DNA: TGTGCCAGCAGTTTTGGTGTGTCAGCATCAAAGCATTTT
J gene: TRBJ1-1; clone size: NA; D gene: NA; V gene: TRBV28; CDR3 protein: CASSGWTVTNTEAFF; CDR3 DNA: TGTGCCAGCAGTGGCTGGACAGTGACGAACACTGAAGCTTTCTTT
J gene: TRBJ2-1; clone size: many; D gene: TRBD2; V gene: TRBV3-1; CDR3 protein: CASSQDWAGGRNEQFF; CDR3 DNA: TGTGCCAGCAGCCAAGACTGGGCGGGAGGGAGGAATGAGCAGTTCTTC
J gene: TRBJ1-1; clone size: few; D gene: NA; V gene: TRBV2; CDR3 protein: CASSLTSPEAFF; CDR3 DNA: TGTGCCAGCAGTCTAACATCGCCCGAAGCTTTCTTT
J gene: TRBJ1-3; clone size: NA; D gene: TRBD1; V gene: TRBV12-3/TRBV12-4; CDR3 protein: CASSLSGQGSLTIYF; CDR3 DNA: TGTGCCAGCAGTTTGTCTGGACAGGGTTCGTTGACCATATATTTT
J gene: TRBJ2-5; clone size: NA; D gene: TRBD1; V gene: TRBV18; CDR3 protein: CASSPRGPTRTGKETQYF; CDR3 DNA: TGTGCCAGCTCACCTCGCGGCCCCACTAGGACAGGGAAGGAGACCCAGTACTTC
J gene: TRBJ1-5; clone size: NA; D gene: NA; V gene: TRBV2; CDR3 protein: CASNRQKAPIQPQHF; CDR3 DNA: TGTGCCAGCAATCGACAGAAAGCTCCCATTCAGCCCCAGCATTTT
J gene: TRBJ1-1; clone size: many; D gene: NA; V gene: TRBV20-1; CDR3 protein: CSAIWDSRSTEAFF; CDR3 DNA: TGCAGTGCTATATGGGACTCAAGATCCACTGAAGCTTTCTTT
J gene: TRBJ1-6; clone size: many; D gene: NA; V gene: TRBV28; CDR3 protein: CASSLYRETSYNSPLHF; CDR3 DNA: TGTGCCAGCAGTTTATACAGGGAAACCTCCTATAATTCACCCCTCCACTTT
J gene: TRBJ2-2; clone size: few; D gene: TRBD2; V gene: TRBV20-1; CDR3 protein: CSARGLAGGGELFF; CDR3 DNA: TGCAGTGCTAGGGGACTAGCGGGAGGCGGGGAGCTGTTTTTT
J gene: TRBJ2-1; clone size: NA; D gene: TRBD2; V gene: TRBV4-2; CDR3 protein: CASSQFGGRSYNEQFF; CDR3 DNA: TGTGCCAGCAGCCAATTCGGCGGGAGGTCCTACAATGAGCAGTTCTTC
J gene: TRBJ1-1; clone size: many; D gene: NA; V gene: TRBV5-1; CDR3 protein: CASSAGTAGTEAFF; CDR3 DNA: TGCGCCAGCAGCGCGGGAACGGCCGGGACTGAAGCTTTCTTT
J gene: TRBJ2-2; clone size: NA; D gene: NA; V gene: TRBV27; CDR3 protein: CASSLSGGMRPGELFF; CDR3 DNA: TGTGCCAGCAGTTTATCGGGGGGAATGAGGCCCGGGGAGCTGTTTTTT
J gene: TRBJ1-2; clone size: NA; D gene: NA; V gene: TRBV7-2; CDR3 protein: CASSLAGTTNYGYTF; CDR3 DNA: TGTGCCAGCAGTTTAGCTGGGACCACCAACTATGGCTACACCTTC
J gene: TRBJ1-5; clone size: few; D gene: NA; V gene: TRBV20-1; CDR3 protein: CSAHFGGSDQPQHF; CDR3 DNA: TGCAGTGCTCATTTCGGGGGATCGGATCAGCCCCAGCATTTT
J gene: TRBJ1-6; clone size: few; D gene: NA; V gene: TRBV5-1; CDR3 protein: CASSPGPPRDNSPLHF; CDR3 DNA: TGCGCCAGCAGCCCAGGACCCCCCCGGGATAATTCACCCCTCCACTTT
J gene: TRBJ2-2; clone size: few; D gene: NA; V gene: TRBV12-3/TRBV12-4; CDR3 protein: CASSLSSRRTGELFF; CDR3 DNA: TGTGCCAGCAGTTTATCGAGTCGGCGCACCGGGGAGCTGTTTTTT
J gene: TRBJ1-1; clone size: NA; D gene: NA; V gene: TRBV29-1; CDR3 protein: CSVRRSNTEAFF; CDR3 DNA: TGCAGCGTTCGGCGGTCGAACACTGAAGCTTTCTTT
J gene: TRBJ2-2; clone size: many; D gene: NA; V gene: TRBV6-5; CDR3 protein: CASSYSMGAGELFF; CDR3 DNA: TGTGCCAGCAGTTACTCGATGGGGGCCGGGGAGCTGTTTTTT
J gene: TRBJ1-6; clone size: NA; D gene: TRBD1; V gene: TRBV5-1; CDR3 protein: CASETGTGYSPLHF; CDR3 DNA: TGCGCCAGCGAAACCGGGACAGGGTATTCACCCCTCCACTTT
J gene: TRBJ2-5; clone size: NA; D gene: NA; V gene: TRBV30; CDR3 protein: CAWSVASTETQYF; CDR3 DNA: TGTGCCTGGAGTGTGGCTTCAACAGAGACCCAGTACTTC
J gene: TRBJ1-1; clone size: NA; D gene: NA; V gene: TRBV12-3/TRBV12-4; CDR3 protein: CASSLRNLGAEAFF; CDR3 DNA: TGTGCCAGCAGTTTAAGGAACCTTGGGGCTGAAGCTTTCTTT
J gene: TRBJ1-2; clone size: few; D gene: NA; V gene: TRBV7-9; CDR3 protein: CASSLAGTGSGYTF; CDR3 DNA: TGTGCCAGCAGCTTAGCAGGGACGGGTTCCGGCTACACCTTC
J gene: TRBJ2-3; clone size: medium-sized; D gene: NA; V gene: TRBV7-2; CDR3 protein: CASSHLDTQYF; CDR3 DNA: TGTGCCAGCAGCCACCTGGACACGCAGTATTTT
J gene: TRBJ2-1; clone size: few; D gene: TRBD2; V gene: TRBV10-1; CDR3 protein: CASSPGTSGSGNEQFF; CDR3 DNA: TGCGCCAGCAGCCCTGGGACTAGCGGGAGCGGTAATGAGCAGTTCTTC
J gene: TRBJ2-3; clone size: many; D gene: TRBD2; V gene: TRBV5-1; CDR3 protein: CASSLFSGSTDTQYF; CDR3 DNA: TGCGCCAGCAGCTTGTTTAGCGGGAGTACAGATACGCAGTATTTT